This T cell receptor (beta chain) was obtained from a study of T cell changes during pregnancy in multiple sclerosis. Germline values: CDR1 MDHEN, CDR2 SYDVKM. After removal of 2 bases from V and 2 bases from J, the junction contained 6 bases not matched to a gene. The CDR3 runs 15 residues. Method: immunoSEQ multiplex PCR; TCRdb's copy keeps in-frame clones and lacks some. The table lists about 77,000 clones, about 92% of them singletons, with 2% to 3% in the top ten. Sequencing used peripheral blood, obtained after pregnancy. This sequence joins TRBV28 and TRBJ2-7; TRBD1 agrees at 7 bases. The TCR was taken from a female donor in good health, enrolled as a control in a pregnancy study. The CDR3 DNA sequence: TGTGCCAGCAGTTTAGGGGGACAGAAAACCTACGAGCAGTACTTC. Amino acid sequence: CASSLGGQKTYEQYF.